The clone carrying this TCR beta chain turned up a few times. Amplification targeted TCR beta CDR3 regions from RNA transcripts. A first-round RT-PCR of the TCR CDR3 used the HTBI primer set. Via MiXCR, TCRdb re-called the multiplex PCR reads, giving one row per CDR3 protein. The table records around 400,000 distinct CDR3 sequences, just under 25% of them present only once. The data originate from a study of T cells in Graves' hyperthyroidism and ophthalmopathy. From germline, CDR1 is MNHNS and CDR2 SASEGT. The V gene lost 1 base and the J gene lost 5 bases, with 12 bases spanning the gap. CDR3 length: 14 amino acids. Fresh peripheral blood, less than 11 ml of it, supplied the PBMCs.

This receptor was identified in a middle-aged man with Graves' hyperthyroidism. The rearrangement joins TRBV6-1 to TRBJ2-7; D gene uncertain. Sequencing was carried out using blood. The CDR3 loop is CASSEVPVLNEQYF. CDR3 nucleotide sequence: TGTGCCAGCAGTGAAGTCCCGGTTCTCAACGAGCAGTACTTC.